These T cell receptor beta chains were read from a single sample in a study of radiotherapy plus CTLA-4 blockade in lung cancer. Assay used: immunoSEQ multiplex PCR; TCRdb lists only in-frame clones, some missing. The sample includes approximately 80,000 clones, roughly 79% of them seen just once. The sequences come from peripheral blood, collected from a patient treated with radiotherapy plus ipilimumab. The receptors come from a human donor with non-small cell lung cancer whose response to radiotherapy plus ipilimumab could not be evaluated. Some clones in this sample may be carry-over from other donors' samples. CDR3s include the opening cysteine and the closing phenylalanine or tryptophan. A D gene is named only where the DNA matches it firmly. Not every row has a clone size; where given, it reads once, few, many or a size class.

>TRBV28|TRBJ2-7|.|.
TGTGCCAGCAGTACTACAGGTTCCTACGAGCAGTACTTC
CASSTTGSYEQYF
>TRBV6-5|TRBJ2-2|TRBD2|.
TGTGCCAGCAGAAAAAGCGGGGGGGCCGGGGAGCTGTTTTTT
CASRKSGGAGELFF
>TRBV7-2|TRBJ2-5|.|.
TGTGCCAGCAGCGCCCGACAGGGAGGGACCCAGTACTTC
CASSARQGGTQYF
>TRBV5-1|TRBJ2-7|TRBD1|.
TGCGCCAGCAGCTTGGGACAGGGGTTCGACGAGCAGTACTTC
CASSLGQGFDEQYF
>TRBV28|TRBJ1-2|TRBD1|.
TGTGCCAGCAGTCCCGGACAGGTTTTTGGCTACACCTTC
CASSPGQVFGYTF
>TRBV11-3|TRBJ2-1|TRBD2|.
TGTGCCAGCAGCATCGGCACTAGCGGTTACAATGAGCAGTTCTTC
CASSIGTSGYNEQFF
>TRBV5-1|TRBJ2-5|TRBD1|.
TGCGCCAGCAGCTTGGGGACAGGGCGGGAGACCCAGTACTTC
CASSLGTGRETQYF
>TRBV5-4|TRBJ1-1|.|.
TGTGCCAGCAGCTCGGGTATCAACACTGAAGCTTTCTTT
CASSSGINTEAFF
>TRBV10-3|TRBJ2-7|.|.
TGTGCCATCAGTGACCCCCGGGACTGGGGAAACTACGAGCAGTACTTC
CAISDPRDWGNYEQYF
>TRBV4-3|TRBJ1-3|.|.
TGCGCCAGCAGCCAAGATTGGAGGGGCTCTGGAAACACCATATATTTT
CASSQDWRGSGNTIYF
>TRBV7-2|TRBJ2-3|.|.
TGTGCCAGCAGGAAAGGGGGAGATACGCAGTATTTT
CASRKGGDTQYF
>TRBV30|TRBJ1-5|TRBD1|once
TGTGCCTGGAGTCCCCCGGGACAGGGGGCTTCATCAAGGAGGCAGCCCCAGCATTTT
CAWSPPGQGASSRRQPQHF
>TRBV5-1|TRBJ2-2|TRBD2|.
TGCGCCAGCAGCTTCCAAGGCCTAGCGGGTATGGTCGGGGAGCTGTTTTTT
CASSFQGLAGMVGELFF
>TRBV4-1|TRBJ2-7|TRBD2|once
TGCGCCAGCAGCCAAACGGGAGGGACGAGCTACGAGCAGTACTTC
CASSQTGGTSYEQYF
>TRBV6-5|TRBJ1-3|.|.
TGTGCCAGCAGTATAACAGGGAAGGGCGGAAACACCATATATTTT
CASSITGKGGNTIYF
>TRBV4-1|TRBJ2-3|TRBD1|.
TGCGCCAGCAGCCCGGACAGGGCCTCCACAGATACGCAGTATTTT
CASSPDRASTDTQYF
>TRBV5-1|TRBJ1-6|.|.
TGCGCCAGCAGCTTTGCCTCTCGCGAACCCCTCCACTTT
CASSFASREPLHF
>TRBV5-6|TRBJ1-2|TRBD1|.
TGTGCCAGCAGCTTCCCGGACAGGACGCATGGCTACACCTTC
CASSFPDRTHGYTF
>TRBV23-1|TRBJ1-2|TRBD1|once
TGCGCCAGCACCATTCCCTCGGGTAGGGACAGCCGTTACAACTATGGCTACACCTTC
CASTIPSGRDSRYNYGYTF